Following are 13 T cell receptor beta chains from one sample sequenced in a study of PD-1 blockade in classical Hodgkin lymphoma. Method: immunoSEQ multiplex PCR; TCRdb's copy keeps in-frame clones and lacks some. The sample carries some 100,000 clones, 85% to 95% recorded once. Regarding time point: cycle 4 day 1 (C4D1), after less than 7 weeks of nivolumab. Relapses following autologous stem cell transplantation were seen in all patients, with brentuximab vedotin exposure varying. Sequencing used peripheral blood mononuclear cells (PBMCs), obtained before the fourth cycle of nivolumab. These receptors all stem from a human donor with classical Hodgkin lymphoma.

The chain recombines TRBV20-1 with TRBJ2-7; TRBD1 aligns across 9 bases. The junction had 3 bases not matched to a gene; V was cut back by 6 bases and J by 6 bases. The CDR3 has 11 amino acids. In germline, CDR1 is DFQATT, CDR2 SNEGSKA (reference sequence). The CDR3 DNA reads TGCAGTGCGACGGACAGGGGCGAGCAGTACTTC. Its protein product is CSATDRGEQYF.

This chain connects TRBV6-1 to TRBJ2-1; D is possibly TRBD2 (12 bases). Germline CDR1 reads MNHNS; CDR2 reads SASEGT. Trimming pared 4 bases from V and 6 bases from J, leaving 28 bases between. This CDR3 is built from 19 residues. The CDR3 sequence is CASSADRGRPSGRVNEQFF. As DNA, the CDR3 is TGTGCCAGCAGTGCGGACAGGGGGCGTCCTAGCGGGAGGGTCAATGAGCAGTTCTTC.

With respect to this clone: At one end the junction does not follow the germline gene, possibly because of a read error. The V and J genes are TRBV5-3 and TRBJ2-7; no firm D call. Gene TRBJ2-5 matches the end of the DNA better, so the J call may be wrong. TRBV5-3 is designated an ORF whose function remains uncertain. The CDR3 runs 11 residues. The CDR3 region has the DNA TGTGCCAGCAGCTGGTCGGAGACCCAGTACTTC. The encoded protein is CASSWSETQYF.

This clone showed up just a few times. This chain connects TRBV2 to TRBJ2-2; D perhaps matches TRBD1 (5 bases). With 4 bases removed from V and 1 base from J, the gap between germline ends came to 10 bases. CDR1 is SNHLY, CDR2 FYNNEI, per germline. The CDR3 is 15 residues long. The CDR3 DNA sequence: TGTGCCAGCAGTGGCTACCAGGGGAACACCGGGGAGCTGTTTTTT. This encodes CASSGYQGNTGELFF. The variable domain in full, with the rest retrieved from reference TRBV2 and TRBJ2-2, is EPEVTQTPSHQVTQMGQEVILRCVPISNHLYFYWYRQILGQKVEFLVSFYNNEISEKSEIFDDQFSVERPDGSNFTLKIRSTKLEDSAMYFCASSGYQGNTGELFFGEGSRLTVL.

The J gene is TRBJ2-7, the V gene TRBV27; possible D gene TRBD2, 6 bases. The CDR3 has 14 residues. Per germline, CDR1 MNHEY and CDR2 SMNVEV (reference sequence). V lost 6 bases, J lost 4 bases, and 16 bases lay in between. This CDR3 is CASRRNSGGYEQYF. For the CDR3, the DNA is TGTGCCAGCAGGCGGAACAGCGGAGGGTACGAGCAGTACTTC.

The chain couples TRBV10-3 to TRBJ1-1, with D tentatively TRBD1 (5 bases). Germline CDR1 is ENHRY and CDR2 is SYGVKD. The CDR3 length is 15 residues. The V and J ends lost 0 bases and 0 bases respectively, with 8 bases between them. CDR3: CAISESTVMNTEAFF. The DNA for the CDR3 is TGTGCCATCAGTGAGTCGACAGTCATGAACACTGAAGCTTTCTTT.

The rearrangement joins TRBV27 to TRBJ2-5; TRBD2 aligns across 12 bases. Germline CDR1 MNHEY, CDR2 SMNVEV (reference sequence). This CDR3 region has 14 residues. Germline trimming cut 6 bases from V and 4 bases from J; bases unmatched to any gene: 3. The chain's CDR3 is CASRASGRGETQYF. The DNA of the CDR3 is TGTGCCAGCAGGGCTAGCGGGAGGGGAGAGACCCAGTACTTC.

This clone was observed a single time. V gene TRBV27 combines with J gene TRBJ1-2; a possible D gene is TRBD1 (6 bases). This CDR3 has 14 residues. The V end was cut by 2 bases, the J end by 4 bases, with 11 bases between. Per germline, CDR1 MNHEY and CDR2 SMNVEV (reference sequence). The CDR3 DNA is TGTGCCAGCAGTTTAATGGGGGCAGGCTATGGCTACACCTTC. It specifies CASSLMGAGYGYTF.

This clone was picked up one time. CDR3 DNA sequence: TGTGCCAGCAGCGAGACAGGGGGAATGAACACTGAAGCTTTCTTT. Its protein is CASSETGGMNTEAFF. This chain uses TRBV9 with TRBJ1-1, with 9 bases lining up with TRBD1. The germline CDR1 and CDR2 sequences are SGDLS and YYNGEE. V shed 3 bases, J shed 0 bases, and the junction held 3 bases outside the gene matches. The CDR3 extends over 15 amino acids.

V is TRBV5-1 and J is TRBJ2-7; tentative D call: TRBD1 (6 bases). The V and J ends lost 0 bases and 4 bases respectively, with 11 bases between them. Germline V gene sequence: CDR1 SGHRS, CDR2 YFSETQ. The CDR3 is 14 residues long. The CDR3 DNA sequence: TGCGCCAGCAGCTTGGGGGGGCTAGGGTACGAGCAGTACTTC. Translated: CASSLGGLGYEQYF.

The V gene is TRBV19, the J gene TRBJ2-1; 12 positions agree with TRBD2. The junction had 3 bases not matched to a gene; V was cut back by 2 bases and J by 7 bases. CDR1 is LNHDA, CDR2 SQIVND, per germline (reference sequence). The CDR3 contains 15 residues. The CDR3 DNA reads as TGTGCCAGTAGTATAACTAGCGGGAGGCGGAATGAGCAGTTCTTC. Its protein product is CASSITSGRRNEQFF.

This clone was seen only once. V gene TRBV5-6 combines with J gene TRBJ2-1; 8 bases agree with TRBD2. The CDR3 length is 15 residues. Germline V gives CDR1 SGHDT, CDR2 YYEEEE. The V gene end was trimmed by 5 bases and the J gene end by 6 bases; junction bases not matched to a gene: 10. The CDR3 DNA reads TGTGCCAGCAGTTCAGCGGGGGCTCCCGGCAATGAGCAGTTCTTC. It encodes CASSSAGAPGNEQFF.

The V gene is TRBV5-1, the J gene TRBJ2-2; TRBD1 agrees at 11 bases. V shed 4 bases, J shed 1 base, and the junction held 9 bases outside the gene matches. Germline V gene sequence: CDR1 SGHRS, CDR2 YFSETQ. The length of the CDR3 is 18 residues. Here the CDR3 reads CASSQRTGGWLNTGELFF. The CDR3 nucleotides are TGCGCCAGCAGCCAAAGGACAGGGGGCTGGTTGAACACCGGGGAGCTGTTTTTT.